Here is one T cell receptor beta chain with its context. Method: immunoSEQ multiplex PCR; TCRdb's copy keeps in-frame clones and lacks some. This repertoire shows roughly 87,000 clones, 70% to 85% found once; its top ten account for roughly 17%. The sample comes from a study of blood T cell repertoires in COVID-19. Overall study context: PBMCs, B-cell-depleted T cells, or T cells were the source of the cDNA or gDNA that made up the material.

The germline V gene encodes CDR1 MDHEN and CDR2 SYDVKM. V shed 6 bases, J shed 5 bases, and the junction held 6 bases outside the gene matches. The CDR3 length is 15 residues. The origin of this receptor is an older woman with acute or convalescent COVID-19. Sequenced sample: peripheral blood. This chain connects TRBV28 to TRBJ2-3; 12 positions match TRBD2. Here the CDR3 reads CASSASGGVVDTQYF. In DNA, the CDR3 is TGTGCCAGCAGCGCTAGCGGGGGGGTCGTAGATACGCAGTATTTT.